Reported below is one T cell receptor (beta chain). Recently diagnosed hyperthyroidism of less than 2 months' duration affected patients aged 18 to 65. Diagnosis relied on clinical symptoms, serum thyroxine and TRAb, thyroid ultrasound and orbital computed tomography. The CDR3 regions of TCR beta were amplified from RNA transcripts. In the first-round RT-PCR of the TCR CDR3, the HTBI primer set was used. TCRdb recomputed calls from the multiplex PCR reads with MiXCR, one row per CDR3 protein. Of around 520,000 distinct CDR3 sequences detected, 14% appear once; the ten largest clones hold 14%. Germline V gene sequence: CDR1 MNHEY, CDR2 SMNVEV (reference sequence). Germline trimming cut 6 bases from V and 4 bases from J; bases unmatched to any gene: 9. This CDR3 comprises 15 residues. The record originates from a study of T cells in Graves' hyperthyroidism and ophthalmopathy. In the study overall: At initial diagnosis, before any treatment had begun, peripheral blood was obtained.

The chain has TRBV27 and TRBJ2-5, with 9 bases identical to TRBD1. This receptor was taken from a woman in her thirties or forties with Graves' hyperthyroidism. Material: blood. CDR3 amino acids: CASRVYWGQGETQYF. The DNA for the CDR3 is TGTGCCAGCAGAGTTTATTGGGGACAGGGAGAGACCCAGTACTTC.